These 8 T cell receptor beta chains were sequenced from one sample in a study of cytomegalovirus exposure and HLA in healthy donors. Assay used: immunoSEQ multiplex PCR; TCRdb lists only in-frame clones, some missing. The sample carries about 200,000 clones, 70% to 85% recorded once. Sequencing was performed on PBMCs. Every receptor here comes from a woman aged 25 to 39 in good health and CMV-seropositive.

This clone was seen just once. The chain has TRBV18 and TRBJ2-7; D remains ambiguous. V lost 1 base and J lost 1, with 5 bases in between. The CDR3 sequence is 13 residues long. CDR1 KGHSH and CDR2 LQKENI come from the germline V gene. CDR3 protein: CASSPRASYEQYF. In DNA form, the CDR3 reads TGTGCCAGCTCACCACGGGCATCCTACGAGCAGTACTTC.

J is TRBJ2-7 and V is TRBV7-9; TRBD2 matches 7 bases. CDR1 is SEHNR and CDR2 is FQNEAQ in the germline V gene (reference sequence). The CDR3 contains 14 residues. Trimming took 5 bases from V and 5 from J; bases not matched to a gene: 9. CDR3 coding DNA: TGTGCCAGCAGCGGTTGGGGAGGGGAGGACGAGCAGTACTTC. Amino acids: CASSGWGGEDEQYF.

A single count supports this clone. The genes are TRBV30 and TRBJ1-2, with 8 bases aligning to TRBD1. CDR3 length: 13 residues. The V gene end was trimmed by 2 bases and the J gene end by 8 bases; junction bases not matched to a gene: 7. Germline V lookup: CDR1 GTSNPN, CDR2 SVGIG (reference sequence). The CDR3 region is CAWSLDRGRGYTF. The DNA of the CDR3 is TGTGCCTGGAGTTTAGACAGGGGAAGAGGCTACACCTTC.

The CDR3 DNA follows: TGTGCCAGCAGCTTAGGGCTAGGAGAGAAAGGTGGCTACACCTTC. It yields the protein CASSLGLGEKGGYTF. J is TRBJ1-2 and V is TRBV7-9; no definite D call. This CDR3 region has 15 residues. V dropped 1 base and J dropped 7 bases, with 16 bases sitting between them. CDR1 is SEHNR and CDR2 is FQNEAQ in the germline V gene (reference sequence).

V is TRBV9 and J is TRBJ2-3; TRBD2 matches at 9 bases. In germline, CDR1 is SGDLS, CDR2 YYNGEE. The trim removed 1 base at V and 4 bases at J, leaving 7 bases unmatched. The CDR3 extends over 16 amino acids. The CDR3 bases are TGTGCCAGCAGCGTACAAGGTAGCGGGAGCCCAGATACGCAGTATTTT. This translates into CASSVQGSGSPDTQYF.

CDR3 nucleotide sequence: TGTGCCGCCGAACAGGGGGCGATGCTCGGGGAGCTGTTTTTT. This translates into CAAEQGAMLGELFF. The V gene is TRBV7-2, the J gene TRBJ2-2; 9 bases fit TRBD1. The V segment lost 11 bases and the J segment 7 bases; nucleotides outside the gene matches: 11. Per the germline V gene, CDR1 is SGHTA and CDR2 is FQGNSA. This CDR3 has 14 residues. The complete variable domain, with remaining parts taken from reference TRBV7-2 and TRBJ2-2, reads GAGVSQSPSNKVTEKGKDVELRCDPISGHTALYWYRQSLGQGLEFLIYFQGNSAPDKSGLPSDRFSAERTGGSVSTLTIQRTQQEDSAVYLCAAEQGAMLGELFFGEGSRLTVL.

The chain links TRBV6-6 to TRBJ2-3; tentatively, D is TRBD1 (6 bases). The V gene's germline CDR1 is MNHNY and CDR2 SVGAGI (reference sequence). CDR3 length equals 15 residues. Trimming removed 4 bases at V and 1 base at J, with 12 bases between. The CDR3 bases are TGTGCCAGCAGTTTACAGGGATCCGGCACAGATACGCAGTATTTT. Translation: CASSLQGSGTDTQYF.

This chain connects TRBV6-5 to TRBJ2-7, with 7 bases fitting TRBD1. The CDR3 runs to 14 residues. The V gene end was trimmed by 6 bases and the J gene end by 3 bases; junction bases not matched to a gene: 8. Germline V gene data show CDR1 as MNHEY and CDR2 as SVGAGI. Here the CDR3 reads CASRADRKIYEQYF. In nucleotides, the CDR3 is TGTGCCAGCAGGGCGGACAGGAAAATCTACGAGCAGTACTTC.